This T cell receptor beta chain was identified in a study of T cells in Graves' hyperthyroidism and ophthalmopathy. Findings and caveats of the study: Blood held most thyroid clonotypes expanded above 0.001 frequency.

This CDR3 is 15 amino acids long. Trimming cost V 7 bases and J 3 bases, with 19 bases left between them. Germline CDR1 is SNHLY and CDR2 is FYNNEI. Orbital computed tomography, thyroid ultrasound, serum thyroxine and TRAb, and clinical symptoms together informed the diagnoses. This clonotype was picked up a small number of times. The antigen remains unidentified. Regions amplified from RNA transcripts were the TCR beta CDR3 regions. When the TCR CDR3 underwent first-round RT-PCR, the HTBI primer set was used. TCRdb re-called the multiplex PCR reads with MiXCR, one entry per CDR3 protein. The sample has around 600,000 distinct CDR3 sequences, roughly 45% seen once; the top ten hold roughly 6.5%.

This chain links TRBV2 with TRBJ2-7; D may be TRBD2 (6 bases). The sample comprised peripheral blood or thyroid tissue (not recorded which). The clonotype was recovered from an adult man with Graves' disease, either hyperthyroidism or ophthalmopathy (not recorded which). The CDR3 DNA sequence: TGTGCCAGCATCTCCCCGGACGGAGGGATCTACGAGCAGTACTTC. Translating it yields CASISPDGGIYEQYF.